A single sample gave rise to the 8 T cell receptor beta chains below, sequenced in a study of blood T cells in healthy people across ages. Sample-barcoded 5' priming and a J-beta primer mix drove a second PCR of roughly 7 to 11 cycles. Each CDR3 protein gets one entry after TCRdb re-called the 5' RACE reads with MiXCR. The sample lists 600,000 to 850,000 distinct CDR3 sequences, 40% to 45% occurring once. The specimen was blood. The source of these receptors is a woman in her fifties or sixties in good health.

This chain uses TRBV6-2 or TRBV6-3 with TRBJ2-1; TRBD2 matches 7 bases. V lost 6 bases, J lost 4 bases, and 15 bases stayed unmatched. This CDR3 comprises 17 residues. Germline V gives CDR1 MNHEY, CDR2 SVGEGT. CDR3 nucleotide sequence: TGTGCCAGCAGCCGCAACCCTGCGGGGGACCTTTACAATGAGCAGTTCTTC. Amino acids: CASSRNPAGDLYNEQFF.

V and J are TRBV11-1 and TRBJ2-7, with D possibly TRBD1 on 6 matching bases. The J call may be mistaken, given a closer DNA end match to TRBJ2-5. Germline lookup yields CDR1 SGHAT and CDR2 FQDESV (reference sequence). The CDR3 is made up of 14 amino acids. CDR3 loop: CASSSEGQQETQYF. The CDR3 coding sequence is TGTGCCAGCAGCTCAGAAGGACAGCAAGAGACCCAGTACTTC.

Here the CDR3 reads CASSLMSGQNYGYTF. In DNA, the CDR3 is TGCGCCAGCAGCTTGATGTCGGGACAGAACTATGGCTACACCTTC. The rearrangement joins TRBV5-1 to TRBJ1-2, with 7 bases aligning to TRBD1. V lost 1 base to trimming and J lost 2 bases; unmatched junction nucleotides: 5. The CDR3 length is 15 residues. The germline CDR1 and CDR2 sequences are SGHRS and YFSETQ.

This clonotype has just one count. The rearrangement joins TRBV21-1 to TRBJ2-6; TRBD1, as called in the table, went unchecked against the DNA. TRBV21-1 constitutes a pseudogene. This CDR3 region has 16 residues. DNA of the CDR3: TGTGCCAGCAGGAAGGGGGAAGACTCTGGGGCCAACGTCCTGACTTTC. Translating it yields CASRKGEDSGANVLTF.

Turning to this clonotype: This may arise from a read error, as a much more abundant clone is one base away. The CDR3 sequence: CASSETGTVPYEQFF. CDR3 sequence (DNA): TGTGCCAGCAGTGAAACCGGGACGGTACCCTACGAGCAGTTCTTC. The chain has TRBV25-1 and TRBJ2-1, with D possibly called TRBD1 or TRBD2 (5 bases each). The CDR3 covers 15 residues. Germline loops: CDR1 MGHDK, CDR2 SYGVNS. V was pared by 2 bases and J by 10 bases, with 18 bases between.

The chain is built from TRBV11-1 and TRBJ2-7; TRBD1 agrees at 7 bases. The trim removed 5 bases at V and 0 bases at J, leaving 7 bases unmatched. Germline assignment: CDR1 SGHAT and CDR2 FQDESV (reference sequence). The CDR3 length is 15 residues. The DNA for the CDR3 is TGTGCCAGCAGCCTTGGTTCAGGGGGCTCCTACGAGCAGTACTTC. Its translation: CASSLGSGGSYEQYF.

V and J are TRBV18 and TRBJ1-4; TRBD1 matches at 9 bases. Germline CDR1 reads KGHSH; CDR2 reads LQKENI. J gave up 3 bases and V 2 bases, and 1 base lay outside the gene matches. The CDR3 is 15 amino acids. DNA for the CDR3: TGTGCCAGCTCACCAGGGACAGGGTCTAATGAAAAACTGTTTTTT. Protein sequence: CASSPGTGSNEKLFF. The variable domain in full, with the rest retrieved from reference TRBV18 and TRBJ1-4, is NAGVMQNPRHLVRRRGQEARLRCSPMKGHSHVYWYRQLPEEGLKFMVYLQKENIIDESGMPKERFSAEFPKEGPSILRIQQVVRGDSAAYFCASSPGTGSNEKLFFGSGTQLSVL.

On this clonotype: A much larger clone is a single base away; this may be a read error. The V call is TRBV10-3, the J call TRBJ2-1; perhaps D is TRBD1 or TRBD2 (5 bases each). Between the trimmed V and J ends, which lost 4 bases and 5 bases, there was a span of 12 bases. CDR3 length equals 14 residues. Germline loops: CDR1 ENHRY, CDR2 SYGVKD. The CDR3 nucleotides are TGTGCCATCAGTGCCGGGGTGGGGGACAATGAGCAGTTCTTC. As protein: CAISAGVGDNEQFF.